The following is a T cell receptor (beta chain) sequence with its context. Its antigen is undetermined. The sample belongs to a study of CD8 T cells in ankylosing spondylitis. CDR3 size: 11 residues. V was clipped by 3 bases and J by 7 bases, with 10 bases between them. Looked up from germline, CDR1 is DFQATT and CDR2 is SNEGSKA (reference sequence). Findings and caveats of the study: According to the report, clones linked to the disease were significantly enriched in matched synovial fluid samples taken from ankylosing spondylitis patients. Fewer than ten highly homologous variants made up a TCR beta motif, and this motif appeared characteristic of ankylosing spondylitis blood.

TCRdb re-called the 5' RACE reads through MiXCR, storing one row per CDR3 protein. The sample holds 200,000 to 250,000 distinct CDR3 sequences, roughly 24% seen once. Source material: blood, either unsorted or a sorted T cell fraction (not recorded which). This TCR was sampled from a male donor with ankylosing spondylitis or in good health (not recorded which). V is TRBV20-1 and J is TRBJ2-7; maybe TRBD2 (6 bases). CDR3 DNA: TGCAGTGCTAGGTCCCGGGGGGAGCAGTACTTC. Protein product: CSARSRGEQYF.